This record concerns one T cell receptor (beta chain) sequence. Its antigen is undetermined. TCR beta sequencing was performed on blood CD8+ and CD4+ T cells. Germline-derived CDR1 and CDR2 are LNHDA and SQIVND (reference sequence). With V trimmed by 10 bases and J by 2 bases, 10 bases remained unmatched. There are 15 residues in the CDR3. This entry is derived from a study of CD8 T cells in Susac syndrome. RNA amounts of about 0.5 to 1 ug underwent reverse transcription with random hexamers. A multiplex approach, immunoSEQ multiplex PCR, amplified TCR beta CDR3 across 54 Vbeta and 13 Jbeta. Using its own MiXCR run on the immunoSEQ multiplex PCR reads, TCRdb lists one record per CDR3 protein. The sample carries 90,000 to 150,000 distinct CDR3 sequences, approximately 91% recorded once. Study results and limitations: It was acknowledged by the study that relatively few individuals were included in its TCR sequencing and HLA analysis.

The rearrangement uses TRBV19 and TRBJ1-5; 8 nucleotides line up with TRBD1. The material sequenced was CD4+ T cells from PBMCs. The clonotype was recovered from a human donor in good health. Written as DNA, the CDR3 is TGTGCCACCCTTACAGGGGGACTCGGCAATCAGCCCCAGCATTTT. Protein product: CATLTGGLGNQPQHF.